The text below deals with one T cell receptor (beta chain). What it binds is not known. Time point: newly diagnosed, previously untreated cHL patient sample. Libraries were prepared by immunoSEQ multiplex PCR; TCRdb keeps only in-frame clonotypes and omits some of them. The data hold roughly 70,000 clones, with roughly 92% observed a single time. The data were obtained in a study of PD-1 blockade in classical Hodgkin lymphoma. V lost 6 bases, J lost 7 bases, and 8 bases stayed unmatched. The length of the CDR3 is 14 residues. Germline V gene data show CDR1 as SEHNR and CDR2 as FQNEAQ (reference sequence). The study, taken as a whole, reports: Relapsed/refractory patients reportedly had the lowest baseline TCR diversity, below newly diagnosed patients, who were below healthy donors.

The V call is TRBV7-9, the J call TRBJ1-5, with 8 bases lining up with TRBD1. This receptor was taken from a human donor with classical Hodgkin lymphoma. The specimen sequenced was peripheral blood mononuclear cells (PBMCs). Here the CDR3 DNA reads TGTGCCAGCAGTCAAGCAGGGGGCCTACAGCCCCAGCATTTT. It is translated as CASSQAGGLQPQHF. Using reference TRBV7-9 and TRBJ1-5 for the parts outside the CDR3, the full variable domain is DTGVSQNPRHKITKRGQNVTFRCDPISEHNRLYWYRQTLGQGPEFLTYFQNEAQLEKSRLLSDRFSAERPKGSFSTLEIQRTEQGDSAMYLCASSQAGGLQPQHFGDGTRLSIL.